The T cell receptor (beta chain) under discussion was sequenced for a study of blood T cell repertoires in COVID-19. About the research overall: Samples representing acute and convalescent COVID-19 were sourced from the United States, Italy and Spain.

This clone appeared a single time. This CDR3 contains 19 residues. CDR1 and CDR2 (germline): SGHNT, YYREEE (reference sequence). The J segment lost 0 bases and the V segment lost 7 bases, leaving 12 bases of the junction unmatched. In the study's own analysis: Reference gene primers were amplified, and this amplification served to estimate nucleated cell counts. Sequencing used immunoSEQ multiplex PCR; TCRdb keeps in-frame clones, though not all of them. V and J calls plus clone size are reproduced from that table; the DNA served to infer D and trimming. Of around 100,000 clones in the sample, around 85% are singletons; the top ten hold around 13%.

Sequencing was carried out using peripheral blood. The receptor was isolated from a human donor in a cohort sampled during active COVID-19. The chain is built from TRBV5-4 and TRBJ2-3, with 15 bases fitting TRBD2. In nucleotides, the CDR3 is TGTGCCAGCCTGCGGGGGGGGACTAGCGGGAGGCACAGCACAGATACGCAGTATTTT. Amino acid sequence: CASLRGGTSGRHSTDTQYF.